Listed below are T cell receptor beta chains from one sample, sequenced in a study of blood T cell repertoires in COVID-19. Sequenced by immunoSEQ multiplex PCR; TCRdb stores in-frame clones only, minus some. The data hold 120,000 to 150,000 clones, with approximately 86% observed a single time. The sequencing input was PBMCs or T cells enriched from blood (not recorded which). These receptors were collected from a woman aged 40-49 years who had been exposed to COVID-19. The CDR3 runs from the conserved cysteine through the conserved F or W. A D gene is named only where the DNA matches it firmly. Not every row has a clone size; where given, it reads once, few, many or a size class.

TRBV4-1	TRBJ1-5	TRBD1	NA	TGCGCCAGCAGCCAACACCGGAGGACAGGCCCCAATCAGCCCCAGCATTTT	CASSQHRRTGPNQPQHF
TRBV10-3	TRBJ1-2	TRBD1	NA	TGTGCCATTCAGACAGGGCCCTATGGCTACACCTTC	CAIQTGPYGYTF
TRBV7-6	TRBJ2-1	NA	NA	TGTGCCAGCAGCTCACCCGCGGGGAGCTCCTACAATGAGCAGTTCTTC	CASSSPAGSSYNEQFF
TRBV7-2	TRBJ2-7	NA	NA	TGTGCCAGCAGCCAGGCCCCGGAGCAGTACTTC	CASSQAPEQYF
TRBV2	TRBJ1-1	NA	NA	TGTGCCAGCAGTGAATGGACTAGGGGCACTGAAGCTTTCTTT	CASSEWTRGTEAFF
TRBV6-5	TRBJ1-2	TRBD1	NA	TGTGCCAGCACATCTACAGGGGGCTATGGCTACACCTTC	CASTSTGGYGYTF
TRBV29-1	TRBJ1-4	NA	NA	TGCAGCGCATGCCGGGGGGTCTGTGAAAAACTGTTTTTT	CSACRGVCEKLFF
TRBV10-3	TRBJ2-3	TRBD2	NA	TGTGCCACAACTAGCGGGGGGGCCGTAGATACGCAGTATTTT	CATTSGGAVDTQYF
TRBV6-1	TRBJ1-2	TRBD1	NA	TGTGCCAGCAGTGAATTGCCGGACAGGGGTGATCGTGGCTACACCTTC	CASSELPDRGDRGYTF
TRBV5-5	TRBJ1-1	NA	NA	TGTGCCAGCAGCTTGGGCGGGGGCAATGAAGCTTTCTTT	CASSLGGGNEAFF
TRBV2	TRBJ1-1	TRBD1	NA	TGTGCCAGCAGGGCTAACAGGGGCGCTAACACTGAAGCTTTCTTT	CASRANRGANTEAFF
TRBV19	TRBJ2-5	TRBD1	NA	TGTGCCAGTAGCCCACCGGGACAGGGCGTGGAGACCCAGTACTTC	CASSPPGQGVETQYF
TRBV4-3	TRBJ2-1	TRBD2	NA	TGCGCCAGCAGCCAGAACTCAGCGGGAGGGGCCTACAATGAGCAGTTCTTC	CASSQNSAGGAYNEQFF
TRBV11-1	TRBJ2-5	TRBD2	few	TGTGCCAGCAGCCGGGGAGGGGTTCGGGAGACCCAGTACTTC	CASSRGGVRETQYF
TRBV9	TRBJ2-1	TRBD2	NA	TGTGCCAGCAGTACCGGACTAGCGGGCGAGCAGTTCTTC	CASSTGLAGEQFF
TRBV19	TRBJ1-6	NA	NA	TGTGCCAGTAGCCGGGGTAGTTCACCCCTCCACTTT	CASSRGSSPLHF
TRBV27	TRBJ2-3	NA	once	TGTGCCAGCAGTTTCCTTAGACTAGGGGCGGATGCGCAGTATTTT	CASSFLRLGADAQYF
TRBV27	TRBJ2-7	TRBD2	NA	TGTGCCAGCAGGTTACTAGCGGGGGGGCATTACGAGCAGTACTTC	CASRLLAGGHYEQYF
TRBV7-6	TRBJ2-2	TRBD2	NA	TGTGCCAGCAGCTTTGGGCTAGCGGGGGGAGTCGGGGAGCTGTTTTTT	CASSFGLAGGVGELFF
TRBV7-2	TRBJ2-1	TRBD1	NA	TGTGCCAGCAGCTTAGACAGGGGGACCCACAATGAGCAGTTCTTC	CASSLDRGTHNEQFF
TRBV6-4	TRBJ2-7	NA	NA	TGTGCCCCAGCCCGGACAGACTACGAGCAGTACTTC	CAPARTDYEQYF
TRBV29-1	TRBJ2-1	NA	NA	TGCAGCGGCGGACTCTCTTCCTACAATGAGCAGTTCTTC	CSGGLSSYNEQFF
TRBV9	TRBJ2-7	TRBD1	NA	TGTGCCAGCAGCGCCACGACAGGGGGATCCTACGAGCAGTACTTC	CASSATTGGSYEQYF
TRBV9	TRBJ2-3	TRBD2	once	TGTGCCAGCAGCGTCGCCGGCGGGGGGGGTCTCTTCACAGATACGCAGTATTTT	CASSVAGGGGLFTDTQYF
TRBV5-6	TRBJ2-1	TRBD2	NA	TGTGCCAGCAGCTTGGTAGCGGGAGACAATGAGCAGTTCTTC	CASSLVAGDNEQFF
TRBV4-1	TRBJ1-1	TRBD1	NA	TGCGCCAGCAGCCAAGGGACAGGGGGGAACACTGAAGCTTTCTTT	CASSQGTGGNTEAFF
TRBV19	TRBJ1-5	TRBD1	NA	TGTGCCAGTAGTACAAATTCAGGACAGGGTTCAAATCAGCCCCAGCATTTT	CASSTNSGQGSNQPQHF
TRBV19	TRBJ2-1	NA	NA	TGTGCCAGTGCCGGTCTAGTAAACAATGAGCAGTTCTTC	CASAGLVNNEQFF
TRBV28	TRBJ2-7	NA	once	TGTGCCAGCAGTCTCATCAGCGGATCCTCCTACGAGCAGTACTTC	CASSLISGSSYEQYF
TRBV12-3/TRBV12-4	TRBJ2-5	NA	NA	TGTGCCAGCAGTTTTCGGGGGACCCAGTACTTC	CASSFRGTQYF
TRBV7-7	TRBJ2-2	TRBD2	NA	TGTGCCAGCAGCTTAAGACTAGCGGGAGCCGGGGAGCTGTTTTTT	CASSLRLAGAGELFF
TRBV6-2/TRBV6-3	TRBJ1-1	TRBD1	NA	TGTGCCAGCAGTCGGACAGGGGAGAACACTGAAGCTTTCTTT	CASSRTGENTEAFF
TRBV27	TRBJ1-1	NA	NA	TGTGCCAGCAGTTTAAGAGGTTTCACTGAAGCTTTCTTT	CASSLRGFTEAFF
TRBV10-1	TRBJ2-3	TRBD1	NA	TGCGCCAGCAGTGGTGACAGGGGCTCGACAGATACGCAGTATTTT	CASSGDRGSTDTQYF
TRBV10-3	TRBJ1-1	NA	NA	TGTGCCTCCCAGGGTAACACTGAAGCTTTCTTT	CASQGNTEAFF
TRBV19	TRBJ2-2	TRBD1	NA	TGTGCCAGTAGTTCACAGGGGGCGGCCGGGGAGCTGTTTTTT	CASSSQGAAGELFF
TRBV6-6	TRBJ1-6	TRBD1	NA	TGTGCCAGCTCTGGACAGGGGTTTAAACCCCTCCACTTT	CASSGQGFKPLHF
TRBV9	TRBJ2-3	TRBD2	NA	TGTGCCAGCAGCCCTCAGACTAGCGGGGGGTCTGGTACGCAGTATTTT	CASSPQTSGGSGTQYF
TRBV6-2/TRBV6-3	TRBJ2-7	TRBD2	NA	TGTGCCAGCAGCAGAAGCGGGAGGAACCTCTACGAGCAGTACTTC	CASSRSGRNLYEQYF
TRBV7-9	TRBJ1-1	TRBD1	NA	TGTGCCAGCAGCCCGGACAGGGCGAACACTGAAGCTTTCTTT	CASSPDRANTEAFF
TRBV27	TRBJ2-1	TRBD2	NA	TGTGCCAGCAGTTCCCGGGGGGGCCTAAACAATGAGCAGTTCTTC	CASSSRGGLNNEQFF
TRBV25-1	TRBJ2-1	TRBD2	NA	TGTGCCAGCATGCGGGGGGCCTACAATGAGCAGTTCTTC	CASMRGAYNEQFF
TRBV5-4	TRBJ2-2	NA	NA	TGTGCCAGCAGCTTGGCTAACACCGGGGAGCTGTTTTTT	CASSLANTGELFF
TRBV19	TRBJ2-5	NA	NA	TGTGCCAGTAGTATCAGCGGTTCTTCCTCTTCGCCCCAGTACTTC	CASSISGSSSSPQYF
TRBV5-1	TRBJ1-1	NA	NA	TGCGCCAGCAGCTACGGAGGCTTGAACACTGAAGCTTTCTTT	CASSYGGLNTEAFF
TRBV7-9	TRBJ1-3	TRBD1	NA	TGTGCCAGCAGCTTAGTAACAGGGGTCTCTGGAAACACCATATATTTT	CASSLVTGVSGNTIYF
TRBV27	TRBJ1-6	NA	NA	TGTGCCAGCAGTTTGAAAGGAGGGAATTCACCCCTCCACTTT	CASSLKGGNSPLHF
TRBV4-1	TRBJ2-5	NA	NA	TGCGCCAGCAGCCAAAGGGCGCTAGGGGAAAAAGAGACCCAGTACTTC	CASSQRALGEKETQYF
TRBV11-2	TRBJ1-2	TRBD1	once	TGTGCCAGCAGCCACATCGACAGGGGGCGGGCAGGTGGCTACACCTTC	CASSHIDRGRAGGYTF
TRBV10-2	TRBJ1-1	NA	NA	TGCGCCAGTACTGCATCGAACACTGAAGCTTTCTTT	CASTASNTEAFF
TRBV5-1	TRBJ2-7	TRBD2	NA	TGCGCCAGCAGCAGAACTAGCGGGGCTATGAGCTCCTACGAGCAGTACTTC	CASSRTSGAMSSYEQYF
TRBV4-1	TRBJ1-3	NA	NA	TGCGCCAGCAGCCTGCAGGGGCAGGGGCCAGACACCATATATTTT	CASSLQGQGPDTIYF
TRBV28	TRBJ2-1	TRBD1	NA	TGTGCCAGCAGTTTAGCCGGACAGGGCTACAATGAGCAGTTCTTC	CASSLAGQGYNEQFF
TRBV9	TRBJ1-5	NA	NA	TGTGCCAGCAGCGTAGGACATAGCAATCAGCCCCAGCATTTT	CASSVGHSNQPQHF
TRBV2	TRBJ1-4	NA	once	TGTGCCAGCAGTGCCGTGGGGCTAGGCGAAAAACTGTTTTTT	CASSAVGLGEKLFF